This passage covers 15 T cell receptor beta chains from one sample sequenced in a study of blood T cell repertoires in COVID-19. Clones were read by immunoSEQ multiplex PCR, and TCRdb kept only the in-frame ones, dropping some. The sample holds some 250,000 clones, about 85% seen once. Sequences were obtained from peripheral blood. The receptors here all came from a man in his 60s with acute or convalescent COVID-19.

This clone was counted only a few times. CDR3 nucleotides: TGTGCCAGCTCACCAAGTCCAGGGGACACGATTCTTGAAAAACTGTTTTTT. Amino acid sequence: CASSPSPGDTILEKLFF. The chain is built from TRBV18 and TRBJ1-4, with D maybe TRBD1 (6 bases). V lost 2 bases, J lost 7 bases, and 20 bases lay in between. This CDR3 has 17 residues. Germline assignment: CDR1 KGHSH and CDR2 LQKENI.

The chain is built from TRBV10-2 and TRBJ2-7; 9 positions match TRBD1. V lost 4 bases to trimming and J lost 9 bases; unmatched junction nucleotides: 16. The CDR3 sequence is 16 residues long. Germline V lookup: CDR1 WSHSY, CDR2 SAAADI. CDR3 loop: CASSATQGALTSRQYF. As DNA, the CDR3 is TGCGCCAGCAGTGCTACACAGGGGGCACTAACTTCTAGGCAGTACTTC.

This clone occurred a few times. This chain joins TRBV30 and TRBJ2-1; the match to TRBD1 covers 7 bases. The junction had 4 bases not matched to a gene; V was cut back by 2 bases and J by 0 bases. Germline V gene sequence: CDR1 GTSNPN, CDR2 SVGIG (reference sequence). The CDR3 is 15 amino acids. CDR3 residues: CAWSRQGSSYNEQFF. The DNA of the CDR3 is TGTGCCTGGAGTCGACAGGGAAGCTCCTACAATGAGCAGTTCTTC.

This clone was observed a single time. The chain uses TRBV29-1 and TRBJ2-1; D is undetermined. This CDR3 spans 10 amino acids. V shed 3 bases and J shed 7 bases, with 4 bases lying between them. CDR1 is SQVTM and CDR2 is ANQGSEA in the germline V gene. In nucleotides, the CDR3 is TGCAGCGTTGACCAAAATGAGCAGTTCTTC. It codes for CSVDQNEQFF.

V gene TRBV24-1 combines with J gene TRBJ2-2, with D unresolved. This CDR3 comprises 13 residues. V lost 5 bases and J 1 base, leaving 4 bases between the germline ends. Germline V gene lookup returns CDR1 KGHDR and CDR2 SFDVKD. CDR3 sequence: CATSAWNTGELFF. DNA of the CDR3: TGTGCCACCAGTGCTTGGAACACCGGGGAGCTGTTTTTT.

The CDR3 DNA sequence: TGTGCCAGCAGTGACGGACACCCCCAAGAGACCCAGTACTTC. Residues: CASSDGHPQETQYF. The chain combines TRBV6-4 with TRBJ2-5, with D perhaps TRBD1 (5 bases). The germline V gene encodes CDR1 MRHNA and CDR2 SNTAGT. The CDR3 is 14 residues long. V was pared by 2 bases and J by 1 base, with 8 bases between.

V and J are TRBV29-1 and TRBJ2-3; 7 nucleotides agree with TRBD1. The V gene end was trimmed by 3 bases and the J gene end by 4 bases; junction bases not matched to a gene: 4. CDR1 and CDR2 from the germline V gene are SQVTM and ANQGSEA. This CDR3 has 13 residues. The CDR3 here is CSVERQGADTQYF. The CDR3 coding sequence is TGCAGCGTTGAGAGGCAGGGGGCAGATACGCAGTATTTT.

This chain links TRBV19 with TRBJ1-5, with TRBD1 matching over 10 bases. Germline-derived CDR1 and CDR2 are LNHDA and SQIVND (reference sequence). There are 16 residues in the CDR3. With 7 bases clipped from V and 1 base from J, the junction kept 7 bases outside the gene matches. The CDR3 protein is CASTGGDRGSNQPQHF. CDR3 in DNA: TGTGCCAGTACCGGGGGGGACAGGGGCAGCAATCAGCCCCAGCATTTT.

This chain connects TRBV6-5 to TRBJ1-5; D may be TRBD1 (6 bases). V shed 4 bases and J shed 0 bases, with 10 bases lying between them. This CDR3 has 15 amino acids. Germline-derived CDR1 and CDR2 are MNHEY and SVGAGI. Written as DNA, the CDR3 is TGTGCCAGCAGTTTACAGGGCTATAGCAATCAGCCCCAGCATTTT. Translated, it gives CASSLQGYSNQPQHF.

This chain links TRBV5-1 with TRBJ1-1; D is uncertain. The CDR3 is 15 amino acids. Trimming left V 4 bases short and J 4 bases short, with 17 bases between. Looked up from germline, CDR1 is SGHRS and CDR2 is YFSETQ. Here the CDR3 reads CASSELPGRSTEAFF. In DNA, the CDR3 is TGCGCCAGCAGCGAGCTCCCGGGGAGGAGCACTGAAGCTTTCTTT.

V usage is TRBV29-1 and J usage is TRBJ2-1; 7 nucleotides match TRBD1. The J segment lost 10 bases and the V segment lost 7 bases, leaving 7 bases of the junction unmatched. Per germline, CDR1 SQVTM and CDR2 ANQGSEA. CDR3 length: 11 amino acids. CDR3 sequence reads: CSGARTGEQFF. The CDR3 DNA follows: TGCAGCGGGGCCCGGACAGGCGAGCAGTTCTTC.

The chain joins TRBV6-1 to TRBJ2-1; 12 bases map to TRBD2. The CDR3 consists of 16 residues. V was pared by 4 bases and J by 9 bases, with 10 bases of the junction left unmatched. Per germline, CDR1 MNHNS and CDR2 SASEGT. CDR3 in amino acids: CASSARTSGTGGEQFF. The CDR3 region has the DNA TGTGCCAGCAGTGCCCGGACTAGCGGGACGGGAGGTGAGCAGTTCTTC.

A single count supports this clone. The chain uses TRBV19 and TRBJ2-7; D is undetermined. Germline V CDR1 and CDR2: LNHDA, SQIVND (reference sequence). The V gene lost 3 bases and the J gene lost 3 bases, with 9 bases spanning the gap. The CDR3 is made up of 13 amino acids. CDR3 nucleotides: TGTGCCAGTAGTATTGGCTACAGCTACGAGCAGTACTTC. Its translation: CASSIGYSYEQYF.

V usage is TRBV7-3 and J usage is TRBJ2-5; the match to TRBD1 covers 8 bases. The CDR3 has 14 amino acids. Germline V CDR1 and CDR2: SGHTA, FQGTGA. Germline trimming cut 5 bases from V and 3 bases from J; bases unmatched to any gene: 5. CDR3 sequence reads: CASSAQGGKETQYF. In nucleotides, the CDR3 is TGTGCCAGCAGCGCACAGGGGGGTAAAGAGACCCAGTACTTC.

The gene calls are TRBV5-1 and TRBJ1-4; possibly TRBD1 for D (5 bases). V lost 5 bases and J 2 bases, leaving 10 bases between the germline ends. Germline values: CDR1 SGHRS, CDR2 YFSETQ. The CDR3 length is 14 residues. CDR3 in DNA: TGCGCCAGCAGACCACAGGAGACTAATGAAAAACTGTTTTTT. Translation gives CASRPQETNEKLFF.